This T cell receptor (beta chain) was documented in a study of PD-L1 blockade in urothelial cancer (dated by TCRdb to the late 2010s). About the full investigation: All patients started therapy in about 2014 and received atezolizumab 1,200 mg intravenously every 3 weeks. About 90% of the roughly 29 patients were identified as males with urothelial cancer of bladder origin, and a prior smoking history was reported by 18 of 29 patients. Patients had an ECOG performance status of 0 or 1 and had received between 0 and 3 prior chemotherapy regimens. Blood samples were analyzed 3 weeks after the start of treatment (second dose) and 6 weeks after the start of treatment. Blood samples gave median yields of approximately 130,000 T cells and around 88,000 unique TCRs, along with a median clonality of about 0.084. The study, an exploratory multi-omic analysis, examined somatic, immune and clinical correlates of response to PD-L1 blockade with atezolizumab in urothelial cancer. Pretreatment tumor samples and matched peripheral blood, collected serially before and after atezolizumab treatment, underwent TCR sequencing. Durable clinical benefit meant progression-free survival longer than 6 months, and TCR features were also tested against progression-free and overall survival. In the same patients, whole exome sequencing and RNA sequencing of pretreatment tumors were performed in addition to TCR sequencing. Durable clinical benefit was achieved by nine patients and was not achieved by 20 patients. Approximately 29 patients had pretreatment blood TCR-seq, about 25 had at least one posttreatment blood collection, and about 25 had tumor TCR-seq. Findings and caveats that apply to the study as a whole: Improved progression-free and overall survival was found to be associated with pretreatment peripheral blood TCR clonality below the median. Small sample size (n of about 30) and many exploratory analyses mean the results are intended to be hypothesis-generating. Among patients with durable benefit, tumor-associated TCR clones showed greater expansion in peripheral blood 3 weeks after treatment started (n of about 21, p = 0.022).

Regarding this clone: Its antigen remains unidentified. No base-level quality is on record; no much larger clone is a single base apart.

A total of some 30 patients with locally advanced or metastatic urothelial carcinoma, treated at Memorial Sloan Kettering on a trial protocol, made up the cohort. Peripheral blood mononuclear cells were collected pretreatment and during treatment, with between 1 and 8 total time points obtained per patient. The Qiagen DNeasy Blood extraction kit was used to purify genomic DNA from total PBMCs and tumor samples. PBMCs were collected pretreatment and during treatment and were isolated and stored as previously described. To estimate absolute template abundance from read counts, synthetic TCR analog templates were spiked into each PCR. The immunoSEQ assay was used to amplify TCRbeta CDR3 regions from genomic DNA with bias-controlled V and J gene primers. Rearranged TCRbeta segments were sequenced at approximately 20X coverage. The original pipeline was this. Sequencing errors were corrected by clustering, and CDR3s were annotated against IMGT so that V, D and J genes could be assigned. Downstream analyses used only productive TCRbeta rearrangements, leaving out any out-of-frame or stop-codon sequences. Clonality was calculated as one minus the Shannon entropy normalized by the log of the number of unique productive sequences. Clones differing between time points or between blood and tumor were identified using Fisher's exact test with Benjamini-Hochberg correction, with an adjusted p below 0.01 applied as the threshold. What TCRdb holds here is the immuneACCESS table cut down to in-frame rearrangements. Part of the clones is not present; checked against another copy, under half of the missing clones reflect an unresolved V gene, and the others are unexplained. Clone size and V and J calls were adopted from that table, with D and trimming inferred from the DNA. The sample table holds just over 20,000 clones, of which around 91% were seen once. The leading ten clones occupy roughly a sixth of the sample.

The germline V gene encodes CDR1 MNHEY and CDR2 SMNVEV (reference sequence). CDR3 length: 14 amino acids, cysteine to phenylalanine. Here the CDR3 DNA is all that survives: 42 bases in frame from base 1. Trimming accounts for 3 bases at V and 3 bases at J, while the number of junction bases matched to no gene is 4. The rearrangement combines TRBV27 with TRBJ1-2; 7 central nucleotides agree with TRBD1. The input for sequencing was PBMCs, taken around atezolizumab (anti-PD-L1) treatment. This TCR came from a woman aged 60-70 years with urothelial cancer. The sequenced DNA: TGTGCCAGCAGTTTGGGACAGAGTCACTATGGCTACACCTTC. Its translation is CASSLGQSHYGYTF.